The rows below give T cell receptor beta chains drawn from one sample of a study of blood T cell repertoires in COVID-19. The method was immunoSEQ multiplex PCR; TCRdb's version includes in-frame clones alone and lacks a portion of them. This sample has more than 300,000 clones, with 87% found just once. Sequenced material: peripheral blood. The source is a woman in her forties or fifties with COVID-19, enrolled during active disease. Both conserved end residues are part of each CDR3. The D gene is left open where the match is weak. Clone size is stated in some rows and not others, as once, few, many or a class when expanded.

- | TRBJ1-1 | TRBV6-5 | - | TGTGCCAGCAGTTATCTTGGGCCCAAGGCTTTCTTT | CASSYLGPKAFF
- | TRBJ1-2 | TRBV4-2 | - | TGTGCCAGCAGCCAAGAAAAACAGGGTTGGGGCTACACCTTC | CASSQEKQGWGYTF
many | TRBJ1-3 | TRBV7-9 | TRBD1 | TGTGCCAGCAGCTTGGACACAGGGGCCTCTGGAAACACCATATATTTT | CASSLDTGASGNTIYF
- | TRBJ1-3 | TRBV7-8 | - | TGTGCCAGCAGTCAGATATTCTCTGGAAACACCATATATTTT | CASSQIFSGNTIYF
- | TRBJ2-1 | TRBV30 | - | TGTGCCTGGAGGAGGCAGGGCCCCTCCTACAATGAGCAGTTCTTC | CAWRRQGPSYNEQFF
- | TRBJ2-7 | TRBV29-1 | TRBD1 | TGCAGTGTCAGGACAGGCACCTACGAGCAGTACTTC | CSVRTGTYEQYF
- | TRBJ1-5 | TRBV30 | - | TGTGCCTGGTGCGGGGGTCGGGGCCAGCCCCAGCATTTT | CAWCGGRGQPQHF
- | TRBJ2-3 | TRBV19 | - | TGTGCCAGTACGCGCGGAACTAGCACAGATACGCAGTATTTT | CASTRGTSTDTQYF
- | TRBJ2-1 | TRBV10-2 | - | TGCGCCAGCAGTGCGCTGAGACTAGATGACAATGAGCAGTTCTTC | CASSALRLDDNEQFF
few | TRBJ2-6 | TRBV6-5 | - | TGTGCCAGCAGTTACTCGCTAACTGGGGCCAACGTCCTGACTTTC | CASSYSLTGANVLTF
- | TRBJ2-1 | TRBV9 | TRBD1 | TGTGCCAGCAGCGGAGGACAGGGAATCTACAATGAGCAGTTCTTC | CASSGGQGIYNEQFF
- | TRBJ1-2 | TRBV7-9 | - | TGTGCCAGCAGCTCCTCCAACTCCCCCCATGGCTACACCTTC | CASSSSNSPHGYTF
- | TRBJ2-1 | TRBV27 | - | TGTGCCAGCAGTTTAACAGGGCTAAATGAGCAGTTCTTC | CASSLTGLNEQFF
- | TRBJ2-2 | TRBV2 | TRBD1 | TGTGCCAGCATGGGACAGGGTGAAACCGGGGAGCTGTTTTTT | CASMGQGETGELFF
- | TRBJ2-3 | TRBV5-6 | - | TGTGCCAGCAGCTTGTCGGGAGCTAGTCGGGATACGCAGTATTTT | CASSLSGASRDTQYF
- | TRBJ2-2 | TRBV5-6 | - | TGTGCCAGCAGCCCCCGTCGGGGGACTGTTAACACCGGGGAGCTGTTTTTT | CASSPRRGTVNTGELFF
- | TRBJ2-3 | TRBV11-3 | - | TGTGCCAGCAGCCGCACAATGAGCGGCCCGACAGATACGCAGTATTTT | CASSRTMSGPTDTQYF
- | TRBJ1-2 | TRBV4-2 | - | TGTGCCAGCAGCCAAGATTTATCAGGGCCCTATGGCTACACCTTC | CASSQDLSGPYGYTF
- | TRBJ2-7 | TRBV27 | TRBD1 | TGTGCCAGCAGTTTAAGGGACAGCGGAACCTACGAGCAGTACTTC | CASSLRDSGTYEQYF
- | TRBJ2-1 | TRBV18 | TRBD2 | TGTGCCAGCTCACCGGGACTAGCGGACAATGAGCAGTTCTTC | CASSPGLADNEQFF
- | TRBJ1-2 | TRBV18 | - | TGTGCCAGCTCACCATCAAGAGGGCACTATGGCTACACCTTC | CASSPSRGHYGYTF
- | TRBJ2-7 | TRBV7-2 | - | TGTGCCAGCAGCCCATGGACTCTGGCGGGGGAGCAGTACTTC | CASSPWTLAGEQYF
once | TRBJ2-1 | TRBV24-1 | - | TGTGCCACCACCCTGGCGGGAACGGGGAATGAGCAGTTCTTC | CATTLAGTGNEQFF
- | TRBJ2-5 | TRBV5-4 | TRBD1 | TGTGCCAGCAGCTGGACAGGGGGAGTGGAGACCCAGTACTTC | CASSWTGGVETQYF
- | TRBJ1-4 | TRBV15 | TRBD1 | TGTGCCACCAGCAGAGTGCAGGCAGGGGGCCGGGGTAATGAAAAACTGTTTTTT | CATSRVQAGGRGNEKLFF
- | TRBJ1-2 | TRBV3-1/TRBV3-2 | TRBD1 | TGTGCCAGCAGCCAAGCGGACAGGTGGCCAATTGGCTACACCTTC | CASSQADRWPIGYTF
- | TRBJ1-5 | TRBV23-1 | - | TGCGCCAGCAGCTCCCAAGGACAGAGCCTCAATCAGCCCCAGCATTTT | CASSSQGQSLNQPQHF
- | TRBJ2-7 | TRBV4-1 | TRBD2 | TGCGCCAGCAGCCAACGGACTAGCGGGAGCTACGAGCAGTACTTC | CASSQRTSGSYEQYF
- | TRBJ2-7 | TRBV5-1 | - | TGCGCCAGCAGCTTTACTACCTCGGGGGAGCAGTACTTC | CASSFTTSGEQYF
- | TRBJ1-1 | TRBV10-1 | - | TGCGCCAGCAGTGAGCGACAGGACACTGAAGCTTTCTTT | CASSERQDTEAFF
- | TRBJ2-1 | TRBV11-3 | - | TGTGCCAGCAGCTTAGGAGGGCGTTACAATGAGCAGTTCTTC | CASSLGGRYNEQFF
- | TRBJ2-7 | TRBV13 | - | TGTGCCAGCAGCCTTTACAGTGGAGGAGGCGAGCAGTACTTC | CASSLYSGGGEQYF
- | TRBJ2-7 | TRBV27 | - | TGTGCCAGCAGTTTGGGGCGGGGCTCCTACGAGCAGTACTTC | CASSLGRGSYEQYF
- | TRBJ1-5 | TRBV6-2/TRBV6-3 | - | TGTGCCAGCAGTTTAGACAGGTCCTCGGTTAGCAATCAGCCCCAGCATTTT | CASSLDRSSVSNQPQHF
- | TRBJ2-2 | TRBV19 | TRBD2 | TGTGCCAGTTGCATTTGGGGGAGGGGCGGGGAGCTGTTTTTT | CASCIWGRGGELFF
- | TRBJ1-2 | TRBV27 | TRBD1 | TGTGCCAGCAGTCCCCAGACAGGGGGCTATGGCTACACCTTC | CASSPQTGGYGYTF
once | TRBJ2-2 | TRBV6-5 | TRBD2 | TGTGCCAGCGGGACTAGCGGGACCACCGGGGAGCTGTTTTTT | CASGTSGTTGELFF
once | TRBJ2-1 | TRBV5-5 | TRBD2 | TGTGCCAGCAGCTTGGTCGGTTCGGCTAGCGGGAGAGGAGAGCAGTTCTTC | CASSLVGSASGRGEQFF
- | TRBJ1-1 | TRBV19 | - | TGTGCCAGTAGTGGCTCCCCGACAGGAAACACTGAAGCTTTCTTT | CASSGSPTGNTEAFF
- | TRBJ1-6 | TRBV6-5 | - | TGTGCCAGCAGTTACGTACGGTATAATTCACCCCTCCACTTT | CASSYVRYNSPLHF